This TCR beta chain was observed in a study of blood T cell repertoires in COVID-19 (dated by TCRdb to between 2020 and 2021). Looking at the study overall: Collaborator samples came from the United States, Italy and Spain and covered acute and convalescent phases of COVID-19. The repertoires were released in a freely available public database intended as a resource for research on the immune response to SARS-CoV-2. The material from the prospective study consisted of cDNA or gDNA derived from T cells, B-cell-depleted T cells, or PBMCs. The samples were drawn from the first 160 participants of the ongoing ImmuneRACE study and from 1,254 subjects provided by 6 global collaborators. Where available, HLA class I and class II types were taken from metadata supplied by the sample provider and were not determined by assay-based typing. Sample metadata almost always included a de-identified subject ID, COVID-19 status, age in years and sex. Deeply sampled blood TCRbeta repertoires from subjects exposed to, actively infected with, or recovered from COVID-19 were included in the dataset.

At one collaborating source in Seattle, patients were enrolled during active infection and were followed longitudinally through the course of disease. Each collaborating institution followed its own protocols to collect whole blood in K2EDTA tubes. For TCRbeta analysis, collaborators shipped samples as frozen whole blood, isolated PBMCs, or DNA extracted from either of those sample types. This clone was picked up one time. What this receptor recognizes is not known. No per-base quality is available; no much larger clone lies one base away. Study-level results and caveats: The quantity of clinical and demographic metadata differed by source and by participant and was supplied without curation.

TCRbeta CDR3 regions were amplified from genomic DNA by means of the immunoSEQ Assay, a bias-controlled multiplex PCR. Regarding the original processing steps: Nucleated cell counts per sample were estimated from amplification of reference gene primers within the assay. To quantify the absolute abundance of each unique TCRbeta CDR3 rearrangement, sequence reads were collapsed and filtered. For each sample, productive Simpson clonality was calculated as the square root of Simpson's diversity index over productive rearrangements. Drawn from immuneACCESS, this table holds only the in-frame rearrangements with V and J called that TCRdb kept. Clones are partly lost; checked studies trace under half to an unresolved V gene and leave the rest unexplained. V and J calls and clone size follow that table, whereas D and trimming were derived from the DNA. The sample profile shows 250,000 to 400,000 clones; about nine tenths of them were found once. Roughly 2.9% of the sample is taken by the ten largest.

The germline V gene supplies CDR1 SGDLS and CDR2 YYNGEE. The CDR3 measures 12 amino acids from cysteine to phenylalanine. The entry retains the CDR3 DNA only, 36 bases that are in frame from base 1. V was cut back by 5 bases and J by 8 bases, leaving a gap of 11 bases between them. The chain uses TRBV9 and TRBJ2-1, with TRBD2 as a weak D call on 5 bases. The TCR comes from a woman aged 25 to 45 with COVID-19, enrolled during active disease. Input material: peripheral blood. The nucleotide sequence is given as TGTGCCAGCAGTCTCAATAGCGATGAGCAGTTCTTC. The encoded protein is CASSLNSDEQFF.